Below are 14 T cell receptor beta chains sequenced from a single sample in a study of neurological immune-mediated disorders. TCRdb re-analysed the 5' RACE reads in MiXCR, keeping a single row per CDR3 protein. The table includes roughly 67,000 distinct CDR3 sequences, roughly 3.7% detected once. Source material: PBMCs. The receptor set was obtained from a man aged 50 or older with multiple sclerosis.

This clonotype was recorded many times. The V and J genes are TRBV9 and TRBJ2-6; D is unresolved. This CDR3 region has 13 residues. Looked up from germline, CDR1 is SGDLS and CDR2 is YYNGEE. Trimming left V 2 bases short and J 2 bases short, with 2 bases between. The CDR3 nucleotides are TGTGCCAGCAGCGTTCCTGGGGCCAACGTCCTGACTTTC. This codes for CASSVPGANVLTF.

Details on this clonotype: The missing conserved phenylalanine or tryptophan at the end of this CDR3 makes a read error likely. The rearrangement joins TRBV29-1 to TRBJ1-2, with 7 positions matching TRBD1. The V and J ends lost 5 bases and 4 bases, in that order; junction bases with no gene match: 4. Germline V gene data show CDR1 as SQVTM and CDR2 as ANQGSEA. The CDR3 has 12 residues. This CDR3 reads CSVWGQIYGYTN. In DNA, the CDR3 is TGCAGCGTTTGGGGACAGATCTATGGCTACACCAAC.

This clonotype has a count of ten or more. The chain employs TRBV6-2 or TRBV6-3 and TRBJ1-5, with unresolved D. The CDR3 sequence is 13 residues long. The V and J ends lost 2 bases and 2 bases respectively, with 4 bases between them. Germline CDR1 and CDR2: MNHEY and SVGEGT. The CDR3 is CASSYGGNQPQHF. CDR3 nucleotides: TGTGCCAGCAGTTACGGGGGCAATCAGCCCCAGCATTTT.

As for this clonotype: A read error is likely, as this CDR3 ends without the conserved phenylalanine or tryptophan. V is TRBV5-1 and J is TRBJ1-2, with D unclear. The CDR3 has 15 amino acids. The V gene's germline CDR1 is SGHRS and CDR2 YFSETQ. V dropped 0 bases and J dropped 5 bases, with 14 bases sitting between them. The CDR3 sequence is CASSLGPPPEYGYTN. The CDR3 nucleotides read TGCGCCAGCAGCTTGGGCCCGCCGCCTGAGTATGGCTACACCAAC.

This clonotype was seen repeatedly, ten times or more. V and J are TRBV5-1 and TRBJ2-1, with D possibly being TRBD1 or TRBD2 (5 bases each). The length of the CDR3 is 13 residues. The V end was cut by 5 bases, the J end by 5 bases, with 11 bases between. CDR1 is SGHRS and CDR2 is YFSETQ in the germline V gene. The CDR3 reads CASRGTANNEQFF. The CDR3, as DNA: TGCGCCAGCAGGGGGACGGCTAACAATGAGCAGTTCTTC.

This clonotype appeared many times. The chain is built from TRBV7-9 and TRBJ1-4, with a weak D call TRBD1 (6 bases). The CDR3 runs to 15 residues. Germline CDR1 reads SEHNR; CDR2 reads FQNEAQ (reference sequence). V was trimmed by 5 bases and J by 8 bases, leaving 18 bases between them. The CDR3 here is CASSRHGGLQEKLFF. CDR3 in DNA: TGTGCCAGCAGCCGACACGGGGGCCTTCAGGAAAAACTGTTTTTT.

This clonotype was counted between two and nine times. The chain couples TRBV11-2 to TRBJ2-3, with no clear D. Germline CDR1 SGHAT, CDR2 FQNNGV. V lost 0 bases and J 1 base, leaving 5 bases between the germline ends. This CDR3 has 14 amino acids. CDR3 nucleotide sequence: TGTGCCAGCAGCTTAGATCCTGGCACAGATACGCAGTATTTT. Its protein is CASSLDPGTDTQYF. Full variable domain (outside the CDR3, taken from reference TRBV11-2 and TRBJ2-3): EAGVAQSPRYKIIEKRQSVAFWCNPISGHATLYWYQQILGQGPKLLIQFQNNGVVDDSQLPKDRFSAERLKGVDSTLKIQPAKLEDSAVYLCASSLDPGTDTQYFGPGTRLTVL.

This clonotype was detected many times. The chain links TRBV7-8 to TRBJ1-1; no clear D. Deletions cut 2 bases from V and 2 bases from J, with 12 bases between. Germline V gene lookup returns CDR1 SGHVS and CDR2 FQNEAQ. This CDR3 has 15 residues. For the CDR3, the DNA is TGTGCCAGCAGCTTATCAAACAGAGTAAACACTGAAGCTTTCTTT. Amino acid sequence: CASSLSNRVNTEAFF.

This clonotype was seen many times. The chain uses TRBV7-2 and TRBJ2-1, with D possibly being TRBD1 or TRBD2 (5 bases each). This CDR3 has 15 residues. The V gene's germline CDR1 is SGHTA and CDR2 FQGNSA. V was pared by 2 bases and J by 9 bases, with 17 bases between. For the CDR3, the DNA is TGTGCCAGCAGCTTATGGAGTCAGGGAGCCGGTGAGCAGTTCTTC. It encodes CASSLWSQGAGEQFF.

This clonotype has a count of ten or more. The DNA for the CDR3 is TGTGCCAGCAGCAGTCATTGGGGACAGGGACATAATGAGCAGTTCTTC. Translation: CASSSHWGQGHNEQFF. The rearrangement uses TRBV7-2 and TRBJ2-1; 9 bases match TRBD1. Germline V CDR1 and CDR2: SGHTA, FQGNSA. The CDR3 has 16 residues. Trimming took 5 bases from V and 7 from J; bases not matched to a gene: 12.

This clonotype came up a few times. This rearrangement joins TRBV20-1 to TRBJ1-3; TRBD1 matches 9 bases. Germline CDR1 and CDR2: DFQATT and SNEGSKA (reference sequence). Losses at the gene ends were 3 bases for V and 6 bases for J; bases not matched to a gene: 3. This CDR3 is 13 amino acids long. CDR3 sequence (DNA): TGCAGTGCTAGTGGGACAGGGAAAAACACCATATATTTT. Its translation: CSASGTGKNTIYF.

This clonotype was counted many times. The chain carries TRBV7-2 and TRBJ2-5; D ambiguous. The CDR3 is 13 residues long. V gave up 2 bases and J gave up 1 base, with 5 bases separating them. Germline CDR1 and CDR2: SGHTA and FQGNSA. CDR3 bases: TGTGCCAGCAGCTTAAGCCCCCAAGAGACCCAGTACTTC. Translating it yields CASSLSPQETQYF.

The sample holds a few counts of this clonotype. The chain joins TRBV18 to TRBJ2-4, with D uncertain. Germline-derived CDR1 and CDR2 are KGHSH and LQKENI. The CDR3 is 14 residues long. V was pared by 3 bases and J by 1 base, with 7 bases between. CDR3 sequence reads: CASSPGSAKNIQYF. In DNA form, the CDR3 reads TGTGCCAGCTCACCGGGGTCCGCCAAAAACATTCAGTACTTC.

In its sample, this clonotype was seen many times. This sequence joins TRBV6-6 and TRBJ1-6; D ambiguous. CDR1 is MNHNY, CDR2 SVGAGI, per germline (reference sequence). The germline V and J ends were trimmed by 1 base and 12 bases, with 10 bases remaining between them. The CDR3 runs to 13 residues. The DNA for the CDR3 is TGTGCCAGCAGTTACTTCCGGGAGGGACCCCTCCACTTT. Residues: CASSYFREGPLHF.